This T cell receptor beta chain emerged from a study of blood T cell repertoires in COVID-19 (dated by TCRdb to about 2020). For the wider study: Collaborator samples came from the United States, Italy and Spain and covered acute and convalescent phases of COVID-19. The material from the prospective study consisted of cDNA or gDNA derived from T cells, B-cell-depleted T cells, or PBMCs. Subjects who had been exposed to COVID-19, were actively infected with it, or had recovered from it provided the deeply sampled blood TCRbeta repertoires that made up the dataset. A freely available public database, intended as a resource for researchers studying the immune response to SARS-CoV-2, is where the repertoires were released. Samples were obtained from the ongoing ImmuneRACE study (first 160 participants) and from some 1,200 subjects provided by 6 global collaborators. Nearly every sample came with metadata listing a de-identified subject ID, COVID-19 status, age in years and sex. HLA class I and class II types, where available, came from metadata supplied by the sample provider rather than from assay-based typing. Results the study describes overall, beyond this receptor: Clinical and demographic metadata were provided uncurated, with the amount varying by source and participant.

Collaborating institutions collected whole blood in K2EDTA tubes following their own protocols. For TCRbeta analysis, collaborators shipped samples in one of three forms: frozen whole blood, isolated PBMCs, or DNA extracted from either of those sample types. This clone was picked up one time. Its antigen has not been determined. Per-nucleotide qualities are absent, and no much larger clonotype sits a single base away. From V the trimming removes 3 bases and from J it removes 6 bases, while the gene matches leave 1 base of the junction unaccounted for. Looking up the germline V gene yields CDR1 KGHSH and CDR2 LQKENI. Its CDR3 holds 14 amino acids, cysteine through phenylalanine. Here the CDR3 DNA is all that survives: 42 bases in frame from base 1. TCRbeta CDR3 regions were amplified from genomic DNA by means of the immunoSEQ Assay, a bias-controlled multiplex PCR. The study's processing was this. The number of nucleated cells in each sample was estimated by amplification of reference gene primers within the assay. To quantify the absolute abundance of each unique TCRbeta CDR3 rearrangement, sequence reads were collapsed and filtered. For each sample, productive Simpson clonality was calculated as the square root of Simpson's diversity index across productive rearrangements. What TCRdb holds here is the immuneACCESS table cut down to in-frame rearrangements. Part of the clones is not present; checked against another copy, under half of the missing clones reflect an unresolved V gene, and the others are unexplained. For V, J and clone size, that table is used; D and trimming come from the DNA. Recorded for this sample are fewer than 25,000 clones; about 90% of them occurred a single time. Around 2.8% of the sample comes from the top ten.

The chain is made from TRBV18 and TRBJ2-7, with 14 middle bases fitting TRBD2. Input material: peripheral blood. This TCR was recovered from a man in his sixties or seventies with acute or convalescent COVID-19. The CDR3 amino acid sequence is: CASSPGLAGVEQYF. The base sequence is TGTGCCAGCTCACCGGGACTAGCGGGAGTCGAGCAGTACTTC.